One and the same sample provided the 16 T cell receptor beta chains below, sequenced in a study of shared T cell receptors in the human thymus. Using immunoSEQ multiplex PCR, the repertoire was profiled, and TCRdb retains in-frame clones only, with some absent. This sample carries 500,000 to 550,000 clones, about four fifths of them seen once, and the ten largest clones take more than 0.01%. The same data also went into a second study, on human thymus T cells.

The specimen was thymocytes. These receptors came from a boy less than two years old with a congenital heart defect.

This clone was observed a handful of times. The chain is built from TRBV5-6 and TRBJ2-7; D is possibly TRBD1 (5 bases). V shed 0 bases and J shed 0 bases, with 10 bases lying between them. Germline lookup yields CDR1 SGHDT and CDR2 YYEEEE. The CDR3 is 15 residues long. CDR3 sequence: CASSLVGAASYEQYF. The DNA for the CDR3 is TGTGCCAGCAGCTTGGTTGGGGCAGCCTCCTACGAGCAGTACTTC. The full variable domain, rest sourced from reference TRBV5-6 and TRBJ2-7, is DAGVTQSPTHLIKTRGQQVTLRCSPKSGHDTVSWYQQALGQGPQFIFQYYEEEERQRGNFPDRFSGHQFPNYSSELNVNALLLGDSALYLCASSLVGAASYEQYFGPGTRLTVT.

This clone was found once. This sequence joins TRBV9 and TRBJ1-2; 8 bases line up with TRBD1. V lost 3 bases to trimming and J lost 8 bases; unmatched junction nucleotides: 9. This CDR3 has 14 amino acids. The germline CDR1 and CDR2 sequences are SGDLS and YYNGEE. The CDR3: CASSGRQGFRGYTF. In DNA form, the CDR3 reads TGTGCCAGCAGCGGAAGACAGGGGTTTCGGGGCTACACCTTC.

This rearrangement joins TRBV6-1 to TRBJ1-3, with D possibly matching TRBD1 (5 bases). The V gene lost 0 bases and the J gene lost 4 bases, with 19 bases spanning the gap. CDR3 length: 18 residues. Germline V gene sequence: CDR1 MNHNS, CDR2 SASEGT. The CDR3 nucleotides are TGTGCCAGCAGTGAAGCCGGTCGCGGGGGGGGATCAGGAAACACCATATATTTT. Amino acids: CASSEAGRGGGSGNTIYF.

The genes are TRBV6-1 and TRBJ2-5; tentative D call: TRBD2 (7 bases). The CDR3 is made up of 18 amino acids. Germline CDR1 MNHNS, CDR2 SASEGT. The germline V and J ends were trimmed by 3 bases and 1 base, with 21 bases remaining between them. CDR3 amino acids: CASSDGRGGNDTQETQYF. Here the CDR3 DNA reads TGTGCCAGCAGTGATGGGAGGGGGGGCAATGATACCCAAGAGACCCAGTACTTC.

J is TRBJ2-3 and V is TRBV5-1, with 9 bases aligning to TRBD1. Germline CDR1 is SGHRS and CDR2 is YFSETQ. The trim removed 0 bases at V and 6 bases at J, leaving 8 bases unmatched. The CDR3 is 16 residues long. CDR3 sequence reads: CASSLGRDRDRDTQYF. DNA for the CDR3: TGCGCCAGCAGCTTGGGCCGGGACAGGGATCGTGATACGCAGTATTTT.

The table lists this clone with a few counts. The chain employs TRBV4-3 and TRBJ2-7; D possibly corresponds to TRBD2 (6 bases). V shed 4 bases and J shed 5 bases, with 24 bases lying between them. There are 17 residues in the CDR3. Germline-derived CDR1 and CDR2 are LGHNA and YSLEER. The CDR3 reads CASSPRLLRRARDEQYF. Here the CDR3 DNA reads TGCGCCAGCAGCCCCCGCCTTCTCCGGAGGGCCAGGGACGAGCAGTACTTC.

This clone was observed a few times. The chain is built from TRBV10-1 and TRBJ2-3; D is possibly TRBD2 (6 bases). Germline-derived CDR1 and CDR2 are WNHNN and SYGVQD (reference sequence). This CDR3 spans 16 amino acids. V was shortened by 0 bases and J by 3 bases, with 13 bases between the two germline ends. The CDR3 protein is CASSESWTEGTDTQYF. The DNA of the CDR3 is TGCGCCAGCAGTGAGTCGTGGACGGAGGGGACAGATACGCAGTATTTT.

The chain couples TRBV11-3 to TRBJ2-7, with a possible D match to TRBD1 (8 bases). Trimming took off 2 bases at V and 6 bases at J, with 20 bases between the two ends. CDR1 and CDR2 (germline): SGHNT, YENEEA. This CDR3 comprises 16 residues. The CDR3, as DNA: TGTGCCAGCAGCTTAAGGTCGGGGGGACAGGCAGGCGAGCAGTACTTC. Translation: CASSLRSGGQAGEQYF.

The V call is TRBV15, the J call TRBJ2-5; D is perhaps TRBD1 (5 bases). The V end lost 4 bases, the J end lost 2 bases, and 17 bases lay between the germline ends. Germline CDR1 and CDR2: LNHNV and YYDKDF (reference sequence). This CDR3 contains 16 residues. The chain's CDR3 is CATSTRRKRTQETQYF. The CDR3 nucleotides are TGTGCCACCAGCACAAGACGGAAGAGGACACAAGAGACCCAGTACTTC.

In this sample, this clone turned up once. Here the CDR3 DNA reads TGTGCCAGCAGCCAAGGTACCACTAGACCCACAGAGACCCAGTACTTC. It encodes CASSQGTTRPTETQYF. The rearrangement uses TRBV14 and TRBJ2-5; tentatively, D is TRBD2 (5 bases). The CDR3 spans 16 residues. Deletions cut 1 base from V and 4 bases from J, with 16 bases between. Germline assignment: CDR1 SGHDN and CDR2 FVKESK. Together with reference TRBV14 and TRBJ2-5, the CDR3 gives the full variable domain: EAGVTQFPSHSVIEKGQTVTLRCDPISGHDNLYWYRRVMGKEIKFLLHFVKESKQDESGMPNNRFLAERTGGTYSTLKVQPAELEDSGVYFCASSQGTTRPTETQYFGPGTRLLVL.

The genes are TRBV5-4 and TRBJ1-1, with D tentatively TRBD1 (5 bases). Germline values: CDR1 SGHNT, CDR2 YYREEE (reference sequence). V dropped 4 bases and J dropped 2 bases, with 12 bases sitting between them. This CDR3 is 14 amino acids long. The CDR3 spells CASSPGRANTEAFF. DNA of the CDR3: TGTGCCAGCAGCCCCGGCAGGGCAAACACTGAAGCTTTCTTT.

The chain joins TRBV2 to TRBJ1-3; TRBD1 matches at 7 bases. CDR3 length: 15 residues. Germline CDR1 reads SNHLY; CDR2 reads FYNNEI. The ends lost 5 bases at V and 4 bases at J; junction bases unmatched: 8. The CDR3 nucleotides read TGTGCCAGCAGTCCCGGACAGGCCAGCGGAAACACCATATATTTT. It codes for CASSPGQASGNTIYF. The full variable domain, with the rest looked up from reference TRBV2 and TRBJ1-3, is EPEVTQTPSHQVTQMGQEVILRCVPISNHLYFYWYRQILGQKVEFLVSFYNNEISEKSEIFDDQFSVERPDGSNFTLKIRSTKLEDSAMYFCASSPGQASGNTIYFGEGSWLTVV.

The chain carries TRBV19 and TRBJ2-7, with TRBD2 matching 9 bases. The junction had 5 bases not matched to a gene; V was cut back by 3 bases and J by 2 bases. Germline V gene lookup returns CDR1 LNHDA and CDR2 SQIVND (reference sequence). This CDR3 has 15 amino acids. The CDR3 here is CASSIKSGRTYEQYF. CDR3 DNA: TGTGCCAGTAGTATTAAAAGCGGGAGGACCTACGAGCAGTACTTC.

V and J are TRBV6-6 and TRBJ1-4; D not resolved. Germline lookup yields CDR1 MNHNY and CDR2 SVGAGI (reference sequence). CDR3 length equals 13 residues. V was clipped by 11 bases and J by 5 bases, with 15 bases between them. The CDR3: CALGRTGNEKLFF. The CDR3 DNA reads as TGTGCCCTCGGGAGGACGGGGAATGAAAAACTGTTTTTT.

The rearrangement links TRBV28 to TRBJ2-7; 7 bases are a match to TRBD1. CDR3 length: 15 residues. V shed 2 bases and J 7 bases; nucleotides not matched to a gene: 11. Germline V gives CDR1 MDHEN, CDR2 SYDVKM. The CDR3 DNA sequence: TGTGCCAGCAGTTTACCCGGGACAGCCCCCTGGGAGCAGTACTTC. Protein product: CASSLPGTAPWEQYF.

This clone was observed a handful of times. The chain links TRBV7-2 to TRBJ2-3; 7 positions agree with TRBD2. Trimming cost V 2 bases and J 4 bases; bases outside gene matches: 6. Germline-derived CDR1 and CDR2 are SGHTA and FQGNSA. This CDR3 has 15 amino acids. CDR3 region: CASSLLAVGADTQYF. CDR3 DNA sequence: TGTGCCAGCAGCTTACTAGCGGTGGGGGCAGATACGCAGTATTTT.